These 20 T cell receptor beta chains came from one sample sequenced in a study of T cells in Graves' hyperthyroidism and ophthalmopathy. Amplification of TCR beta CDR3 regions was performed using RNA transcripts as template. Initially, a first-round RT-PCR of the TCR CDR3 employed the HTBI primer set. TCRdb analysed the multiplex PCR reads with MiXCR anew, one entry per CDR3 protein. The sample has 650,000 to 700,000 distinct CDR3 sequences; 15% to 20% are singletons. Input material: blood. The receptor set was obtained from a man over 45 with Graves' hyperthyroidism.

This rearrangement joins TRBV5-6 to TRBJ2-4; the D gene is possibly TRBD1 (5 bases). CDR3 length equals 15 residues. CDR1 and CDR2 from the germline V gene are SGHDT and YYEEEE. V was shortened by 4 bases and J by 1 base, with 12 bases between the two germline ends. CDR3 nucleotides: TGTGCCAGCAGCACCGTGGGGCGGGCCAAAAACATTCAGTACTTC. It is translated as CASSTVGRAKNIQYF.

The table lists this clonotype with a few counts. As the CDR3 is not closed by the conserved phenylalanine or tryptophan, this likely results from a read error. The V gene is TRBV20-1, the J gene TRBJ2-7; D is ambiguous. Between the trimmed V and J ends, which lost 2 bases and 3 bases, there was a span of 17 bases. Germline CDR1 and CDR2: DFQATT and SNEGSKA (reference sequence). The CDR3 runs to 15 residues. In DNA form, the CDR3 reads TGCAGTGCTAGACGAGCTTATGCTAGGAACTACGAGCAGTACCTC. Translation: CSARRAYARNYEQYL.

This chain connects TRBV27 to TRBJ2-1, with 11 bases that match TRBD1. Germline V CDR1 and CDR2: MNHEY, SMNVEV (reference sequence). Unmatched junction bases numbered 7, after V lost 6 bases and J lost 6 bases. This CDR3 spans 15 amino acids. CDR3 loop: CASRRPGTGGNEQFF. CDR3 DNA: TGTGCCAGCAGACGCCCCGGGACAGGGGGCAATGAGCAGTTCTTC.

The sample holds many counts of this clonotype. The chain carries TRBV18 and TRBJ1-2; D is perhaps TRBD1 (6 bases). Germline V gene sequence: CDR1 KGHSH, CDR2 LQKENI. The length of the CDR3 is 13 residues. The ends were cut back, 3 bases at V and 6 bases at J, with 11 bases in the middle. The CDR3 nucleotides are TGTGCCAGCTCACCCCAGGGGATCGATGGCTACACCTTC. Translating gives CASSPQGIDGYTF. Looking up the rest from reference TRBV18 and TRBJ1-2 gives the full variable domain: NAGVMQNPRHLVRRRGQEARLRCSPMKGHSHVYWYRQLPEEGLKFMVYLQKENIIDESGMPKERFSAEFPKEGPSILRIQQVVRGDSAAYFCASSPQGIDGYTFGSGTRLTVV.

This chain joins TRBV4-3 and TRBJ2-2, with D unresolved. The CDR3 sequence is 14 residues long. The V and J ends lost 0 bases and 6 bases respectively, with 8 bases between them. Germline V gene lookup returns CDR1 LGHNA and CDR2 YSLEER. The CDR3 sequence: CASSQDPLAGELFF. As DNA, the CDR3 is TGCGCCAGCAGCCAAGATCCCCTCGCCGGGGAGCTGTTTTTT.

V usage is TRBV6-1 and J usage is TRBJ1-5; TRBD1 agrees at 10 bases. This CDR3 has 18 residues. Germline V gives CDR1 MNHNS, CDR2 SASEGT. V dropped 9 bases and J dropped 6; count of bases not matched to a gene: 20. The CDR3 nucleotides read TGTGCCAGAGAGACAAACTTGCTCCGGGACAGGGGAAGTCAGCCCCAGCATTTT. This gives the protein CARETNLLRDRGSQPQHF.

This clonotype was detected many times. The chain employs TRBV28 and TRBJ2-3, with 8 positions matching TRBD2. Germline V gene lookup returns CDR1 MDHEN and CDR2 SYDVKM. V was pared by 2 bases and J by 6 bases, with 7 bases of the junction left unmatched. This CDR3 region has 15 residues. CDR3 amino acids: CASSLPSGGRDTQYF. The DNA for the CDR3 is TGTGCCAGCAGTTTACCGTCGGGAGGGAGGGATACGCAGTATTTT. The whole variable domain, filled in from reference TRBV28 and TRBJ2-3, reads DVKVTQSSRYLVKRTGEKVFLECVQDMDHENMFWYRQDPGLGLRLIYFSYDVKMKEKGDIPEGYSVSREKKERFSLILESASTNQTSMYLCASSLPSGGRDTQYFGPGTRLTVL.

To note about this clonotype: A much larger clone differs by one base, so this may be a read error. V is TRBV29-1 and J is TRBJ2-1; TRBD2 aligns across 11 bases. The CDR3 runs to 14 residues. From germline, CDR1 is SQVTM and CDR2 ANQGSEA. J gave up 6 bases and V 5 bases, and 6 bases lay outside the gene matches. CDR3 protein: CSVLLAGVSNEQFF. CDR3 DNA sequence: TGCAGCGTTCTACTAGCGGGAGTATCCAATGAGCAGTTCTTC.

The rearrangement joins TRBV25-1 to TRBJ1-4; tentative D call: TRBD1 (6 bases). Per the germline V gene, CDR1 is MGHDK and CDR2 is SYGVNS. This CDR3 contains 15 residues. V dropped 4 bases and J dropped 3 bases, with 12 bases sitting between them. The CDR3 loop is CASSANRASNEKLFF. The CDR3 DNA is TGTGCCAGCAGTGCGAACAGGGCGTCTAATGAAAAACTGTTTTTT.

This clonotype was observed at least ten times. The CDR3 spells CASSPGQGPGETQYF. The CDR3, as DNA: TGTGCCAGCAGCCCAGGACAGGGTCCGGGAGAGACCCAGTACTTC. This chain joins TRBV9 and TRBJ2-5; 8 bases map to TRBD1. Germline trimming cut 4 bases from V and 4 bases from J; bases unmatched to any gene: 9. Germline-derived CDR1 and CDR2 are SGDLS and YYNGEE. This CDR3 is 15 amino acids long.

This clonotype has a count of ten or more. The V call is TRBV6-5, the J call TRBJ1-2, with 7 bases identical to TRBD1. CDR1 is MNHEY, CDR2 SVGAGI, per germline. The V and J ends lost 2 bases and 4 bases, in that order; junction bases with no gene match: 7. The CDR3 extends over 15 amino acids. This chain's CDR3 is CASSYRDSRGYGYTF. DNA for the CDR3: TGTGCCAGCAGTTACCGGGACAGTAGAGGCTATGGCTACACCTTC.

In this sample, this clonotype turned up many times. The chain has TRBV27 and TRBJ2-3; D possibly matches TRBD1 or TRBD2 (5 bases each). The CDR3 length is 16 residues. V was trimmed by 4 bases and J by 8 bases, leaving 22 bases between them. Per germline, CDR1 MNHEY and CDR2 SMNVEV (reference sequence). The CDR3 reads CASSSSRGGTYVTQYF. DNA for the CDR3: TGTGCCAGCAGTTCCTCGAGGGGTGGGACCTATGTTACGCAGTATTTT.

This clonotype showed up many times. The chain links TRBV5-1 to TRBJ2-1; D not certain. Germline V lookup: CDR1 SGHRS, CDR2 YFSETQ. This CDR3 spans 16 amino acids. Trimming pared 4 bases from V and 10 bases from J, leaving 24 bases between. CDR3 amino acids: CASSPRVGVGLGEQFF. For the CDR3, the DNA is TGCGCCAGCAGCCCCCGGGTGGGCGTTGGGTTGGGAGAGCAGTTCTTC.

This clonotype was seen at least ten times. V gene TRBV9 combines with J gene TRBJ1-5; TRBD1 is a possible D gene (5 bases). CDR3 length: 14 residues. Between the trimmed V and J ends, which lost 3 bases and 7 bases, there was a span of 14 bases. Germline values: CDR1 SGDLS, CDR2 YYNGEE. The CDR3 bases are TGTGCCAGCAGCGGAACCCCGGGGGACCAGCCCCAGCATTTT. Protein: CASSGTPGDQPQHF.

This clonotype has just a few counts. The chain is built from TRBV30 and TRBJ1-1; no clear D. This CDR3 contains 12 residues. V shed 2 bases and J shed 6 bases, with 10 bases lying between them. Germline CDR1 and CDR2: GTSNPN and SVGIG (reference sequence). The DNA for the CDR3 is TGTGCCTGGAGTTGGAACGGCGCTGAAGCTTTCTTT. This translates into CAWSWNGAEAFF.

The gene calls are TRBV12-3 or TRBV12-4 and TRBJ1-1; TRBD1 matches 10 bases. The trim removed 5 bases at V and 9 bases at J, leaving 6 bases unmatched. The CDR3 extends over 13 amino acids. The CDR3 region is CASSDGTGEKAFF. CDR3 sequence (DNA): TGTGCCAGCAGTGACGGGACAGGGGAAAAAGCTTTCTTT.

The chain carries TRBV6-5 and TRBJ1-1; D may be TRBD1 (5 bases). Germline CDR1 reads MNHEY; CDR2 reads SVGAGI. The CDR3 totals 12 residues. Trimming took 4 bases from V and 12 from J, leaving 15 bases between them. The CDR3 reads CASSFGADNPFF. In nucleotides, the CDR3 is TGTGCCAGCAGTTTCGGGGCAGATAACCCTTTCTTT.

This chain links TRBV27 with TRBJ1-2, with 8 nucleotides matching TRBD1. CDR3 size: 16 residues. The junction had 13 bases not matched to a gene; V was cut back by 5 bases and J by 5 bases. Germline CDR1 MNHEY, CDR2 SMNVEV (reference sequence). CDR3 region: CASSSSGQGGGYGYTF. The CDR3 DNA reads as TGTGCCAGCAGTAGCTCAGGACAGGGCGGTGGGTATGGCTACACCTTC.

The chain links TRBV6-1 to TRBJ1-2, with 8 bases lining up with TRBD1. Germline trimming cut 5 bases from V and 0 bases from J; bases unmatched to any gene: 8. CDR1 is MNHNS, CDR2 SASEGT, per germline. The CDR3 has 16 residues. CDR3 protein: CASSQPDRAANYGYTF. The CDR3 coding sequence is TGTGCCAGCAGTCAGCCGGACAGGGCAGCTAACTATGGCTACACCTTC.

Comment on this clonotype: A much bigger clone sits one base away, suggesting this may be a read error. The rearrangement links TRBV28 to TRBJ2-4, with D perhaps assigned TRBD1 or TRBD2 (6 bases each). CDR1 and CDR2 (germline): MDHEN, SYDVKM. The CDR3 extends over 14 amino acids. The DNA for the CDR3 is TGTACCAGCAGTTCGGGAGACCCCAGGGGCATTCAGTACTTC. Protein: CTSSSGDPRGIQYF.